One and the same sample provided the 8 T cell receptor beta chains below, sequenced in a study of shared clonotypes between healthy human individuals. Naive CD8 cells, CD45RO-negative and positively selected for CCR7, excluded terminally differentiated effector memory CD45RA+ cells. Sequencing was performed with immunoSEQ multiplex PCR; in TCRdb, only in-frame clones are kept and a portion is missing. The sample carries approximately 1.9 million clones, 90% to 95% recorded once. Sequenced sample: naive CD8+ T cells from PBMCs. Source of these receptors: a man aged 18 to 30 in good health. Some clones in this sample may be carry-over from other donors' samples.

The CDR3 is CASSSSGWAGVEQYF. In DNA, the CDR3 is TGTGCCAGCAGCTCCAGCGGTTGGGCAGGGGTCGAGCAGTACTTC. The chain joins TRBV7-9 to TRBJ2-7, with D possibly being TRBD1 (6 bases). CDR1 is SEHNR, CDR2 FQNEAQ, per germline (reference sequence). This CDR3 has 15 amino acids. V was pared by 4 bases and J by 6 bases, with 19 bases between.

CDR3 bases: TGTGCCAGCAGCTTCACGATGCAGAGCGGGAGTAGGACCTACGAGCAGTACTTC. This translates into CASSFTMQSGSRTYEQYF. The genes are TRBV7-9 and TRBJ2-7, with 8 bases identical to TRBD2. The V and J ends lost 3 bases and 2 bases, in that order; junction bases with no gene match: 15. Germline V gene lookup returns CDR1 SEHNR and CDR2 FQNEAQ (reference sequence). This CDR3 comprises 18 residues.

The chain has TRBV6-6 and TRBJ1-5; 9 nucleotides line up with TRBD1. The germline V gene encodes CDR1 MNHNY and CDR2 SVGAGI (reference sequence). The CDR3 runs 15 residues. Trimming removed 6 bases from V and 9 bases from J; junction bases left unmatched: 12. Here the CDR3 reads CASRDRQGGTPPQHF. CDR3 bases: TGTGCCAGCAGAGACAGACAGGGGGGAACTCCGCCCCAGCATTTT.

This sequence joins TRBV4-1 and TRBJ1-1, with D perhaps matching TRBD1 (6 bases). In germline, CDR1 is MGHRA, CDR2 YSYEKL. Trimming stripped 3 bases from V and 5 bases from J, with 16 bases between. CDR3 length: 15 residues. The CDR3 spells CASSHRQAGRTEAFF. The CDR3 region has the DNA TGCGCCAGCAGCCACAGACAGGCGGGAAGGACTGAAGCTTTCTTT.

Comment on this clone: The sample holds other DNA sequences that translate to the same CDR3. This chain uses TRBV9 with TRBJ1-3, with unresolved D. The V end was cut by 0 bases, the J end by 2 bases, with 9 bases between. CDR1 is SGDLS, CDR2 YYNGEE, per germline. The CDR3 loop spans 15 amino acids. CDR3 in amino acids: CASSVGSGAGNTIYF. CDR3 nucleotides: TGTGCCAGCAGCGTAGGGTCAGGCGCTGGAAACACCATATATTTT.

The chain uses TRBV27 and TRBJ2-7; 7 bases align to TRBD1. V shed 3 bases and J 2 bases; nucleotides not matched to a gene: 4. The CDR3 extends over 14 amino acids. Germline CDR1 and CDR2: MNHEY and SMNVEV (reference sequence). CDR3 in amino acids: CASSFTTGAYEQYF. CDR3 in DNA: TGTGCCAGCAGTTTTACTACAGGGGCCTACGAGCAGTACTTC.

The J gene is TRBJ2-7, the V gene TRBV27; TRBD2 agrees at 9 bases. V lost 3 bases, J lost 3 bases, and 9 bases stayed unmatched. This CDR3 is built from 16 residues. Germline V gene lookup returns CDR1 MNHEY and CDR2 SMNVEV (reference sequence). This CDR3 reads CASSLGAGLAFYEQYF. As DNA, the CDR3 is TGTGCCAGCAGTTTGGGGGCGGGACTAGCATTCTACGAGCAGTACTTC.

V and J are TRBV10-3 and TRBJ2-1; D might be TRBD2 (6 bases). Trimming cost V 4 bases and J 7 bases, with 8 bases left between them. This CDR3 is built from 12 residues. Germline CDR1 is ENHRY and CDR2 is SYGVKD. The CDR3 loop reads CAISGTINEQFF. The CDR3, as DNA: TGTGCCATCAGTGGGACTATTAATGAGCAGTTCTTC.